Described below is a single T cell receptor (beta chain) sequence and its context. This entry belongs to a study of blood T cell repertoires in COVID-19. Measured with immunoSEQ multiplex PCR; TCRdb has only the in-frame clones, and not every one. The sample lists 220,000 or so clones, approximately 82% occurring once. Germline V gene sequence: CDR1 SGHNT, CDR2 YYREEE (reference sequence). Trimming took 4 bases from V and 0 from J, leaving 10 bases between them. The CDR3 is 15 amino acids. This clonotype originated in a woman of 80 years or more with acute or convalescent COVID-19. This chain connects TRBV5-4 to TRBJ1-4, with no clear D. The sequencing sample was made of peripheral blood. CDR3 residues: CASSTGLSTNEKLFF. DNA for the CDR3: TGTGCCAGCAGCACCGGTCTTTCAACTAATGAAAAACTGTTTTTT.